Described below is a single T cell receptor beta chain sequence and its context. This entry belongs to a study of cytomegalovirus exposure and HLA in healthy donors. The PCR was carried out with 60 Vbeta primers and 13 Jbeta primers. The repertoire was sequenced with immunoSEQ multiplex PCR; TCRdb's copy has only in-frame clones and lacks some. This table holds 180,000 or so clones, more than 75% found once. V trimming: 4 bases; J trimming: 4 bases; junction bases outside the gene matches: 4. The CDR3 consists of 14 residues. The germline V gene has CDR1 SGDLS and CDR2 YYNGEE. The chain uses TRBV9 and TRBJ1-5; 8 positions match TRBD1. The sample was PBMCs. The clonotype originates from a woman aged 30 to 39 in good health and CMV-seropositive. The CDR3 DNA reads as TGTGCCAGCAGCACGGGGGACAGGAATCAGCCCCAGCATTTT. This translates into CASSTGDRNQPQHF.